The 12 T cell receptor beta chains below all came from one sample that was sequenced in a study of blood T cells in healthy people across ages. A second about 6 to 12 cycle PCR used barcoded and J-beta primers. TCRdb re-analysed the 5' RACE reads in MiXCR, keeping a single row per CDR3 protein. The sample contains 2 million or so distinct CDR3 sequences, just under 50% of which appear only once. What was sequenced was blood. The receptor set was obtained from a woman in her forties in good health.

V usage is TRBV5-1 and J usage is TRBJ1-6; 11 bases are shared with TRBD1. After removal of 3 bases from V and 7 bases from J, the junction contained 3 bases not matched to a gene. Germline V gene sequence: CDR1 SGHRS, CDR2 YFSETQ. The CDR3 sequence is 15 residues long. The CDR3 reads CASSWDRGTNSPLHF. The DNA of the CDR3 is TGCGCCAGCAGCTGGGACAGGGGGACCAATTCACCCCTCCACTTT.

This clonotype was recorded a few times. The CDR3 sequence is CASSQDVGDPNPYEQYF. In DNA, the CDR3 is TGCGCCAGCAGCCAAGATGTGGGGGACCCAAACCCCTACGAGCAGTACTTC. The chain joins TRBV4-3 to TRBJ2-7, with D perhaps assigned TRBD1 or TRBD2 (5 bases each). This CDR3 region has 17 residues. Germline V gives CDR1 LGHNA, CDR2 YSLEER. V lost 0 bases to trimming and J lost 2 bases, with 17 bases between them.

This clonotype was seen a few times. The chain recombines TRBV7-2 with TRBJ2-1; 11 nucleotides line up with TRBD2. Germline lookup yields CDR1 SGHTA and CDR2 FQGNSA. V lost 3 bases and J lost 8; bases outside the gene matches: 3. This CDR3 comprises 14 residues. CDR3 sequence (DNA): TGTGCCAGCAGCTTTAGCGGGGGGGATTATGAGCAGTTCTTC. It specifies CASSFSGGDYEQFF.

This clonotype was counted a few times. The chain has TRBV4-1 and TRBJ2-7, with D perhaps matching TRBD2 (5 bases). V lost 7 bases, J lost 2 bases, and 12 bases lay in between. The CDR3 is 13 residues long. Germline assignment: CDR1 MGHRA and CDR2 YSYEKL. DNA for the CDR3: TGCGCCAGCACCACCACGGAGGCCTACGAGCAGTACTTC. This gives the protein CASTTTEAYEQYF.

Only a few counts were recorded for this clonotype. The chain's CDR3 is CASSSRDRPTYNEQFF. The CDR3 bases are TGTGCCAGCAGCTCCCGGGACAGGCCCACCTACAATGAGCAGTTCTTC. This rearrangement joins TRBV5-5 to TRBJ2-1; 8 nucleotides align to TRBD1. Germline V gives CDR1 SGHKS, CDR2 YYEKEE (reference sequence). V was pared by 3 bases and J by 2 bases, with 7 bases of the junction left unmatched. This CDR3 is 16 amino acids long.

The V gene is TRBV7-2, the J gene TRBJ2-1; 9 bases fit TRBD1. Near its end, the DNA agrees better with TRBJ2-7, so the J call may be wrong. Per the germline V gene, CDR1 is SGHTA and CDR2 is FQGNSA. The CDR3 has 15 residues. In DNA form, the CDR3 reads TGTGCCAGCAGCCGCGGGACAGGGTATGTTTACGAGCAGTACTTC. It codes for CASSRGTGYVYEQYF.

The genes are TRBV5-1 and TRBJ2-5, with a weak D call TRBD2 (6 bases). Germline CDR1 is SGHRS and CDR2 is YFSETQ. V lost 4 bases to trimming and J lost 2 bases, with 21 bases between them. CDR3 size: 17 residues. The CDR3 is CASSVGGLPSPQETQYF. Written as DNA, the CDR3 is TGCGCCAGCAGCGTTGGAGGACTACCCAGTCCTCAAGAGACCCAGTACTTC.

The chain couples TRBV7-2 to TRBJ1-1; perhaps TRBD1 as D (5 bases). V was trimmed by 1 base and J by 4 bases, leaving 10 bases between them. Per germline, CDR1 SGHTA and CDR2 FQGNSA. This CDR3 spans 14 amino acids. CDR3 sequence (DNA): TGTGCCAGCAGCTTAGGGGGGAGGTTCACTGAAGCTTTCTTT. Its protein product is CASSLGGRFTEAFF.

The V call is TRBV6-6, the J call TRBJ1-5; 12 bases are a match to TRBD1. J gave up 5 bases and V 2 bases, and 4 bases lay outside the gene matches. Germline V gene lookup returns CDR1 MNHNY and CDR2 SVGAGI (reference sequence). The CDR3 is 16 residues long. This CDR3 reads CASSYGTGGWDQPQHF. DNA for the CDR3: TGTGCCAGCAGTTACGGGACAGGGGGCTGGGATCAGCCCCAGCATTTT.

The V and J genes are TRBV6-1 and TRBJ2-5; 9 bases match TRBD2. This CDR3 is built from 15 residues. The germline V gene has CDR1 MNHNS and CDR2 SASEGT. J lost 5 bases, V lost 2 bases, and 6 bases had no gene match. The CDR3 sequence is CASSEKRGAMETQYF. The CDR3 region has the DNA TGTGCCAGCAGTGAAAAGCGGGGGGCTATGGAGACCCAGTACTTC.

This clonotype was found a few times. J is TRBJ1-4 and V is TRBV5-1; D uncertain. Germline V lookup: CDR1 SGHRS, CDR2 YFSETQ. Between the trimmed V and J ends, which lost 3 bases and 4 bases, there was a span of 4 bases. The CDR3 is 12 residues long. CDR3 region: CASSSVNEKLFF. The CDR3 nucleotides are TGCGCCAGCAGCTCAGTTAATGAAAAACTGTTTTTT.

Only a few counts were recorded for this clonotype. The chain has TRBV4-3 and TRBJ2-3, with 10 bases identical to TRBD2. The germline V gene has CDR1 LGHNA and CDR2 YSLEER. V gave up 2 bases and J gave up 2 bases; unmatched junction bases: 7. The CDR3 spans 17 residues. The DNA for the CDR3 is TGCGCCAGCAGCCAAATTTCTAGCGGGGGCGACACAGATACGCAGTATTTT. It is translated as CASSQISSGGDTDTQYF.